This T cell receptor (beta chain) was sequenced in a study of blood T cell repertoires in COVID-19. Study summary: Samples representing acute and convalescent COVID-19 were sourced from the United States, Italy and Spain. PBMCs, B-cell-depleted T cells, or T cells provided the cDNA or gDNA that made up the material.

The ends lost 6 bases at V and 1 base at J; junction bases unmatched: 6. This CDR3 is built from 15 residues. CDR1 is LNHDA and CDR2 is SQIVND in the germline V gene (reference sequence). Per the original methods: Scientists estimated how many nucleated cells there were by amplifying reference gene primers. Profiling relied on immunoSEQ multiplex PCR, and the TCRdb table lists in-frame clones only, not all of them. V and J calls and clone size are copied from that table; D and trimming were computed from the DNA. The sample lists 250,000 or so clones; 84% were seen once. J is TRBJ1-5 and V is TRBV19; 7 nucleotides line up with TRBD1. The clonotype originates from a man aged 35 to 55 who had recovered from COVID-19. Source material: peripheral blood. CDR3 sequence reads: CASRRGTASNQPQHF. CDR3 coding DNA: TGTGCCAGTAGAAGGGGGACAGCAAGCAATCAGCCCCAGCATTTT.